One and the same sample provided the 8 T cell receptor beta chains below, sequenced in a study of OX40 agonist ivuxolimab in advanced cancers. Repertoires were generated with immunoSEQ multiplex PCR, while TCRdb's copy carries only in-frame clones and drops some. The sample shows some 78,000 clones, about 90% of them seen only once. The starting material was CD4+ or CD8+ T cells sorted from blood, obtained in a trial of the OX40 agonist ivuxolimab. These receptors originate from an adult with an advanced solid tumor such as melanoma, head and neck, liver or kidney cancer.

For this clone: The junction and the germline gene differ at one end; a read error may be behind it. The chain carries TRBV10-3 and TRBJ2-2; 9 nucleotides line up with TRBD2. The CDR3 contains 14 residues. The germline gives CDR1 ENHRY, CDR2 SYGVKD. The CDR3 protein is CASSEGLASGELFF. The CDR3 coding sequence is TGTGCCAGCAGTGAGGGACTAGCATCCGGGGAGCTGTTTTTT.

The chain combines TRBV5-1 with TRBJ2-1; D is uncertain. The CDR3 sequence is 14 residues long. Germline CDR1 reads SGHRS; CDR2 reads YFSETQ. V was shortened by 0 bases and J by 4 bases, with 8 bases between the two germline ends. This CDR3 reads CASSLEGLYNEQFF. The CDR3 coding sequence is TGCGCCAGCAGCTTGGAGGGTTTGTACAATGAGCAGTTCTTC.

V usage is TRBV6-6 and J usage is TRBJ1-1; D is perhaps TRBD1 (5 bases). V lost 6 bases, J lost 6 bases, and 14 bases lay in between. Germline CDR1 and CDR2: MNHNY and SVGAGI (reference sequence). CDR3 length: 13 amino acids. Here the CDR3 reads CASRPGGGSEAFF. CDR3 nucleotide sequence: TGTGCCAGCAGGCCTGGGGGGGGTTCTGAAGCTTTCTTT.

The chain joins TRBV5-1 to TRBJ2-1; 8 positions agree with TRBD1. J was trimmed by 0 bases and V by 4 bases; bases with no gene match: 9. CDR3 length equals 17 residues. Germline-derived CDR1 and CDR2 are SGHRS and YFSETQ. The CDR3 sequence: CASSPRITGGSYNEQFF. CDR3 DNA sequence: TGCGCCAGCAGCCCCCGGATAACAGGGGGCTCCTACAATGAGCAGTTCTTC. The full variable domain, in which reference TRBV5-1 and TRBJ2-1 provide the parts outside the CDR3, is KAGVTQTPRYLIKTRGQQVTLSCSPISGHRSVSWYQQTPGQGLQFLFEYFSETQRNKGNFPGRFSGRQFSNSRSEMNVSTLELGDSALYLCASSPRITGGSYNEQFFGPGTRLTVL.

Note on this clone: A junction boundary mismatches the germline segment, possibly from a read error. The chain uses TRBV11-3 and TRBJ1-1, with TRBD1 matching over 9 bases. In germline, CDR1 is SGHNT, CDR2 YENEEA. The CDR3 sequence is 13 residues long. CDR3 in amino acids: CASSFTQGAEAFF. The CDR3 DNA sequence: TGTGCCAGCAGCTTTACACAGGGGGCCGAAGCCTTCTTT. Full variable domain (remainder filled in from reference TRBV11-3 and TRBJ1-1): EAGVVQSPRYKIIEKKQPVAFWCNPISGHNTLYWYLQNLGQGPELLIRYENEEAVDDSQLPKDRFSAERLKGVDSTLKIQPAELGDSAVYLCASSFTQGAEAFFGQGTRLTVV.

The chain has TRBV27 and TRBJ2-5, with a tentative D call TRBD2 (5 bases). V gave up 1 base and J gave up 3 bases, with 6 bases separating them. This CDR3 is built from 13 residues. Germline CDR1 reads MNHEY; CDR2 reads SMNVEV (reference sequence). The CDR3 region is CASSLLGEETQYF. CDR3 nucleotides: TGTGCCAGCAGTTTATTGGGAGAAGAGACCCAGTACTTC.

The chain couples TRBV7-2 to TRBJ2-5; D is unresolved. The CDR3 is 14 residues long. Germline V gives CDR1 SGHTA, CDR2 FQGNSA. With 2 bases removed from V and 2 bases from J, the gap between germline ends came to 9 bases. The CDR3 region is CASSLKALQETQYF. The CDR3 bases are TGTGCCAGCAGCTTAAAAGCCTTGCAAGAGACCCAGTACTTC.

The rearrangement joins TRBV5-1 to TRBJ2-2; D remains unclear. V was trimmed by 4 bases and J by 2 bases, leaving 9 bases between them. CDR1 is SGHRS and CDR2 is YFSETQ in the germline V gene. CDR3 length equals 14 residues. The CDR3 coding sequence is TGCGCCAGCAGCGTGAATCTAAACACCGGGGAGCTGTTTTTT. Protein product: CASSVNLNTGELFF.